This T cell receptor (beta chain) was captured by sequencing in a study of metastatic and nonmetastatic thyroid tumors. This clone was counted between two and nine times. No patient had received any treatment before thyroid surgery. From the PCR reads, TCRdb re-called clones with MiXCR. This table has about 33,000 clones, about a sixth appearing once. Sequences were obtained from blood. The receptor's source is a male donor with papillary thyroid cancer or a benign thyroid nodule (not recorded which). Some clones in this sample may be carry-over from other donors' samples.

In DNA form, the CDR3 reads TGTGCCAGCAGTTTATTGGGACTCGTTGCGGCTGAGCAGTTCTTC. This codes for CASSLLGLVAAEQFF. The chain has TRBV27 and TRBJ2-1, with D possibly TRBD2 on 6 matching bases. The V and J ends lost 1 base and 9 bases respectively, with 16 bases between them. CDR3 length equals 15 residues. Germline CDR1 MNHEY, CDR2 SMNVEV (reference sequence).